This T cell receptor (beta chain) was identified in a study of CD8+ T cells in alopecia areata. Study overall: Those patients who were treated received oral tofacitinib, which was given at 5 to 10 mg twice daily for moderate-to-severe alopecia areata. Notes on the study in general: Numerous clones, expanded in lesions, remained in scalp and blood during tofacitinib.

Treatment: oral pan-JAK inhibitor, 5-10 mg twice daily. The investigators collected lesional scalp punch biopsies and peripheral blood from alopecia areata patients. After isolation, RNA underwent reverse transcription to generate cDNA as the sequencing template. Method: immunoSEQ multiplex PCR; TCRdb's copy keeps in-frame clones and lacks some. The sample consists of approximately 170,000 clones, around 60% of them appearing once. Trimming left V 4 bases short and J 5 bases short, with 12 bases between. Germline V gene sequence: CDR1 SGHNT, CDR2 YYREEE (reference sequence). The CDR3 extends over 13 amino acids. Of note for this clone: The target antigen is unknown.

This TCR was sampled from a human donor with alopecia areata. The rearrangement uses TRBV5-4 and TRBJ1-2; the D gene is possibly TRBD1 (6 bases). Sequenced here: CD4+ T cells sorted from blood, sampled at week 24, from a patient treated with tofacitinib. DNA of the CDR3: TGTGCCAGCAGCCCCGGACAGAAATATGGCTACACCTTC. Its protein product is CASSPGQKYGYTF.